The 17 T cell receptor beta chains listed next were all sequenced from one sample in a study of PD-L1 blockade in urothelial cancer. The protocol was immunoSEQ multiplex PCR, while the TCRdb copy is restricted to in-frame clones and leaves out a portion. The sample has about 100,000 clones, approximately 90% seen once. This material consisted of PBMCs, taken around atezolizumab (anti-PD-L1) treatment. The receptors shown here come from a woman over 75 with urothelial cancer.

V is TRBV6-1 and J is TRBJ1-1, with D tentatively TRBD1 (6 bases). CDR3 length: 12 amino acids. Trimming left V 4 bases short and J 11 bases short, with 14 bases between. CDR1 and CDR2 (germline): MNHNS, SASEGT. The CDR3: CASSGTAPTAFF. In nucleotides, the CDR3 is TGTGCCAGCAGTGGGACAGCTCCTACGGCTTTCTTT.

V usage is TRBV5-1 and J usage is TRBJ1-1; the match to TRBD1 covers 11 bases. J lost 1 base, V lost 3 bases, and 5 bases had no gene match. In germline, CDR1 is SGHRS, CDR2 YFSETQ. CDR3 length: 16 residues. CDR3 in amino acids: CASSSRTGGGNTEAFF. Written as DNA, the CDR3 is TGCGCCAGCAGCTCGCGGACAGGGGGCGGGAACACTGAAGCTTTCTTT.

The rearrangement uses TRBV20-1 and TRBJ1-1, with D possibly TRBD1 on 6 matching bases. CDR1 is DFQATT, CDR2 SNEGSKA, per germline (reference sequence). Trimming pared 6 bases from V and 5 bases from J, leaving 10 bases between. This CDR3 has 11 residues. CDR3 nucleotides: TGCAGTGCAGTTGGACAGACTGAAGCTTTCTTT. Translation: CSAVGQTEAFF.

The chain employs TRBV5-1 and TRBJ2-5; D might be TRBD2 (5 bases). This CDR3 is 17 amino acids long. In germline, CDR1 is SGHRS, CDR2 YFSETQ. Trimming took 0 bases from V and 1 from J, leaving 16 bases between them. The CDR3 protein is CASSLASVGSAQETQYF. The CDR3 coding sequence is TGCGCCAGCAGCTTGGCCTCGGTCGGTAGCGCCCAAGAGACCCAGTACTTC.

The chain joins TRBV13 to TRBJ1-1, with 7 bases matching TRBD1. CDR1 PRHDT and CDR2 FYEKMQ come from the germline V gene (reference sequence). The V segment lost 1 base and the J segment 4 bases; nucleotides outside the gene matches: 12. The CDR3 has 17 amino acids. The CDR3 here is CASSLARTGDSGTEAFF. As DNA, the CDR3 is TGTGCCAGCAGCTTAGCCAGGACAGGAGACAGTGGCACTGAAGCTTTCTTT.

The V call is TRBV28, the J call TRBJ2-1; 11 bases fit TRBD2. The CDR3 extends over 16 amino acids. Per germline, CDR1 MDHEN and CDR2 SYDVKM. The J segment lost 5 bases and the V segment lost 5 bases, leaving 8 bases of the junction unmatched. The CDR3 region has the DNA TGTGCCAGCAGTACGACTAGCGGGATTCCCAACAATGAGCAGTTCTTC. Amino acids: CASSTTSGIPNNEQFF.

The CDR3 DNA reads TGTGCCACCAGCATAACCGGGACAGGGGATCTTAGGGAAAAACTGTTTTTT. It translates to CATSITGTGDLREKLFF. The chain recombines TRBV15 with TRBJ1-4; 10 nucleotides align to TRBD1. In germline, CDR1 is LNHNV, CDR2 YYDKDF (reference sequence). Trimming took 4 bases from V and 8 from J; bases not matched to a gene: 13. The CDR3 is 17 amino acids. Full variable domain (missing parts from reference TRBV15 and TRBJ1-4): DAMVIQNPRYQVTQFGKPVTLSCSQTLNHNVMYWYQQKSSQAPKLLFHYYDKDFNNEADTPDNFQSRRPNTSFCFLDIRSPGLGDTAMYLCATSITGTGDLREKLFFGSGTQLSVL.

The chain combines TRBV9 with TRBJ1-2; 9 positions match TRBD1. The CDR3 runs to 12 residues. In germline, CDR1 is SGDLS, CDR2 YYNGEE. With 4 bases clipped from V and 6 bases from J, the junction kept 1 base outside the gene matches. CDR3 nucleotide sequence: TGTGCCAGCAGCCGGACAGGGGATGGCTACACCTTC. This translates into CASSRTGDGYTF.

The J gene is TRBJ2-1, the V gene TRBV30; 9 nucleotides match TRBD2. Per the germline V gene, CDR1 is GTSNPN and CDR2 is SVGIG (reference sequence). Unmatched junction bases numbered 11, after V lost 3 bases and J lost 8 bases. The CDR3 runs 15 residues. The CDR3 DNA reads TGTGCCTGGAGGCCCCTGGGGGTAGCGGGAGATGAGCAGTTCTTC. Protein: CAWRPLGVAGDEQFF. Full variable domain (remainder filled in from reference TRBV30 and TRBJ2-1): SQTIHQWPATLVQPVGSPLSLECTVEGTSNPNLYWYRQAAGRGLQLLFYSVGIGQISSEVPQNLSASRPQDRQFILSSKKLLLSDSGFYLCAWRPLGVAGDEQFFGPGTRLTVL.

This clone was detected only once. The chain is built from TRBV5-1 and TRBJ2-7; 7 bases align to TRBD2. J gave up 2 bases and V 3 bases, and 8 bases lay outside the gene matches. This CDR3 spans 15 amino acids. Germline V gives CDR1 SGHRS, CDR2 YFSETQ. The CDR3 coding sequence is TGCGCCAGCAGCTCCGGTGGTAGCGGGCCCTACGAGCAGTACTTC. Protein: CASSSGGSGPYEQYF.

The chain links TRBV18 to TRBJ2-7; perhaps TRBD2 as D (5 bases). V lost 5 bases to trimming and J lost 10 bases, with 15 bases between them. Germline CDR1 is KGHSH and CDR2 is LQKENI. The length of the CDR3 is 12 residues. CDR3 protein: CASSNGITGQYF. DNA of the CDR3: TGTGCCAGCTCAAACGGTATTACGGGACAGTACTTC.

V usage is TRBV5-1 and J usage is TRBJ2-1; TRBD2 agrees at 8 bases. The CDR3 has 18 residues. J gave up 4 bases and V 3 bases, and 15 bases lay outside the gene matches. Per germline, CDR1 SGHRS and CDR2 YFSETQ. CDR3 DNA: TGCGCCAGCAGCTCTGAGGGAGGTAGCGGGATTGGTTACAATGAGCAGTTCTTC. This codes for CASSSEGGSGIGYNEQFF.

The chain carries TRBV7-8 and TRBJ2-7; a possible D gene is TRBD2 (6 bases). This CDR3 is built from 16 residues. Between the trimmed V and J ends, which lost 3 bases and 1 base, there was a span of 16 bases. Looked up from germline, CDR1 is SGHVS and CDR2 is FQNEAQ. CDR3 nucleotide sequence: TGTGCCAGCAGCTTTAGGTGGCGGGAACTATCCTACGAGCAGTACTTC. Translation: CASSFRWRELSYEQYF. The variable domain in full, completed from reference TRBV7-8 and TRBJ2-7, reads GAGVSQSPRYKVAKRGQDVALRCDPISGHVSLFWYQQALGQGPEFLTYFQNEAQLDKSGLPSDRFFAERPEGSVSTLKIQRTQQEDSAVYLCASSFRWRELSYEQYFGPGTRLTVT.

The chain's CDR3 is CSVGSSTGNYGYTF. The CDR3 DNA sequence: TGCAGCGTCGGGTCCTCGACAGGGAACTATGGCTACACCTTC. The chain couples TRBV29-1 to TRBJ1-2; 7 bases map to TRBD1. Germline V gene sequence: CDR1 SQVTM, CDR2 ANQGSEA. The CDR3 is made up of 14 amino acids. Trimming took 6 bases from V and 2 from J; bases not matched to a gene: 9.

This clone was picked up a small number of times. The chain has TRBV28 and TRBJ2-3, with 9 bases fitting TRBD1. This CDR3 spans 16 amino acids. Per germline, CDR1 MDHEN and CDR2 SYDVKM. The V gene end was trimmed by 5 bases and the J gene end by 2 bases; junction bases not matched to a gene: 8. The CDR3 here is CASSPIGQGFTDTQYF. As DNA, the CDR3 is TGTGCCAGCAGTCCGATCGGACAGGGGTTCACAGATACGCAGTATTTT.

The rearrangement uses TRBV7-8 and TRBJ2-7, with 10 bases that match TRBD1. The CDR3 sequence is 14 residues long. Germline V gives CDR1 SGHVS, CDR2 FQNEAQ. V shed 6 bases, J shed 5 bases, and the junction held 7 bases outside the gene matches. The CDR3, as DNA: TGTGCCAGCAGTCTTGGGGACAGGGGCCACGAGCAGTACTTC. Protein sequence: CASSLGDRGHEQYF.

This clone was recorded only once. The V gene is TRBV2, the J gene TRBJ2-1, with D maybe TRBD1 (6 bases). Germline V gene sequence: CDR1 SNHLY, CDR2 FYNNEI. This CDR3 is built from 15 residues. Trimming cost V 1 base and J 5 bases, with 12 bases left between them. The CDR3 sequence: CASSEDIGGDNEQFF. For the CDR3, the DNA is TGTGCCAGCAGTGAAGATATAGGGGGAGACAATGAGCAGTTCTTC. The variable domain in full, completed from reference TRBV2 and TRBJ2-1, reads EPEVTQTPSHQVTQMGQEVILRCVPISNHLYFYWYRQILGQKVEFLVSFYNNEISEKSEIFDDQFSVERPDGSNFTLKIRSTKLEDSAMYFCASSEDIGGDNEQFFGPGTRLTVL.